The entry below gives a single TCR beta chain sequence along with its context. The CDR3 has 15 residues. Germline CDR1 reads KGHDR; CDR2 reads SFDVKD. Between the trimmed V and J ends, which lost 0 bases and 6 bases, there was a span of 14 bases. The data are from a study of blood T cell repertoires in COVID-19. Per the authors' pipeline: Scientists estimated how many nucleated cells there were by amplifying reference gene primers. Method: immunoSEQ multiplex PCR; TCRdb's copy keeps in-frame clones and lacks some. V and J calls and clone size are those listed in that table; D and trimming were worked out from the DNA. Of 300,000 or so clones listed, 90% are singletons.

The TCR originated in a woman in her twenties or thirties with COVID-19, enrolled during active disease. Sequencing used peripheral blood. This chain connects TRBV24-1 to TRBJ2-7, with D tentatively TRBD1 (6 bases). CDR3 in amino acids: CATSDLEGQRSEQYF. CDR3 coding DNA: TGTGCCACCAGTGATTTGGAAGGACAGCGATCCGAGCAGTACTTC.